This T cell receptor beta chain was recovered during a study of blood T cells in healthy people across ages. CDR1 is SGHRS, CDR2 YFSETQ, per germline. The CDR3 has 18 amino acids. Germline trimming cut 5 bases from V and 4 bases from J; bases unmatched to any gene: 14. Findings of the study overall: Compared with aged donors, long-lived donors showed fewer expanded clones, suggesting selection. Unsorted PBMCs ruled out conclusive naive versus antigen-experienced comparison.

Together with a sample-barcoded 5' primer, a J-beta primer mix was included in a second PCR lasting about 7 to 12 cycles. Each cDNA molecule received a tag from a template-switch adaptor that had 12 random nucleotides. TCRdb redid the calling of the 5' RACE reads with MiXCR, one entry per CDR3 protein. The sample shows some 790,000 distinct CDR3 sequences, 25% to 35% of them seen only once. Many counts were recorded for this clonotype. Its antigen remains unidentified. The receptor was derived from a woman of 80 years or more in good health. The chain carries TRBV5-1 and TRBJ2-6; 8 bases agree with TRBD1. What was sequenced was blood. CDR3 in amino acids: CASSSAYRTGSGANVLTF. CDR3 nucleotide sequence: TGCGCCAGCAGTTCCGCATATCGGACAGGGTCCGGGGCCAACGTCCTGACTTTC.